Reported below is one T cell receptor beta chain. Antigen unknown. TCRdb keeps only in-frame clones here, not all; method: immunoSEQ multiplex PCR. The sample consists of fewer than 120,000 clones, roughly nine tenths of them appearing once. The sample is drawn from a study of cytomegalovirus exposure and HLA in healthy donors. Germline values: CDR1 MNHEY, CDR2 SVGAGI. The CDR3 has 14 amino acids. V was trimmed by 7 bases and J by 1 base, leaving 10 bases between them. Study-wide results and limits: Rare sequences made up most TCRs, while some public TCRs were found in many donors.

The chain links TRBV6-5 to TRBJ2-2, with TRBD1 as a possible D gene (6 bases). Sequencing used PBMCs. This clonotype was sampled from a woman in her late teens or twenties in good health and CMV-seronegative. Written as DNA, the CDR3 is TGTGCCAGCAATACGGGACAGAACACCGGGGAGCTGTTTTTT. Its protein is CASNTGQNTGELFF.